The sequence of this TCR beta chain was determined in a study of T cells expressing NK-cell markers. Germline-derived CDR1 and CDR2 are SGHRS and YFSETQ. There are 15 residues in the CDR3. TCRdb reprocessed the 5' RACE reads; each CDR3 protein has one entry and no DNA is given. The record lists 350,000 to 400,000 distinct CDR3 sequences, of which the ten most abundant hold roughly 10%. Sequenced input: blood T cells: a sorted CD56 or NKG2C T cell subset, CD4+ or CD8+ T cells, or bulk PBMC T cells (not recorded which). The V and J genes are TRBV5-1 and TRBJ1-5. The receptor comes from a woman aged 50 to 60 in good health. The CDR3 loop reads CASSREGASNQPQHF.